The sample holds many counts of the clone carrying this TCR beta chain. Antigen specificity is unknown. CDR1 SGHTA and CDR2 FQGTGA come from the germline V gene. V dropped 6 bases and J dropped 3 bases, with 11 bases sitting between them. The CDR3 covers 13 residues. This record comes from a study of early T cells in non-severe SARS-CoV-2 infection. At the level of the study: Sequencing used unsorted whole-blood bulk RNA, so chains lack pairing.

Study-wide findings and caveats: Clonotype matching in VDJdb favored anti-spike CD8 responses and did not capture private and CD4 specificities.

Individually, cDNA molecules had unique molecular identifiers attached to them. In TCRdb, the 5' RACE reads were re-called with MiXCR into one record per CDR3 protein. The data hold tens of thousands of distinct CDR3 sequences, with under 5% observed a single time. The TCR comes from an adult who was a healthcare worker with PCR-confirmed SARS-CoV-2 infection or an uninfected control (not recorded which). Sequencing input: whole blood. The rearrangement uses TRBV7-3 and TRBJ1-1, with D perhaps TRBD1 (5 bases). This CDR3 is CASSSGTDTEAFF. Written as DNA, the CDR3 is TGTGCCAGCAGTTCCGGGACCGACACTGAAGCTTTCTTT.